This TCR beta chain stems from a study of blood T cell repertoires in COVID-19. Clones were sequenced by immunoSEQ multiplex PCR, and TCRdb holds only the in-frame ones, with some missing. The data contain about 220,000 clones, around 84% of them singletons. Details on this clone: Other DNA sequences in this sample translate to the same CDR3.

Germline lookup yields CDR1 LGHDT and CDR2 YNNKEL (reference sequence). The CDR3 covers 14 residues. J gave up 2 bases and V 3 bases, and 2 bases lay outside the gene matches. The V call is TRBV3-1 (or the pseudogene TRBV3-2), the J call TRBJ2-5; 8 nucleotides line up with TRBD1. Sequencing was done on a sample of peripheral blood. This TCR came from a man between 25 and 39 years old with active or convalescent COVID-19. The CDR3 loop reads CASSQGTGQETQYF. CDR3 sequence (DNA): TGTGCCAGCAGCCAGGGGACAGGACAAGAGACCCAGTACTTC.